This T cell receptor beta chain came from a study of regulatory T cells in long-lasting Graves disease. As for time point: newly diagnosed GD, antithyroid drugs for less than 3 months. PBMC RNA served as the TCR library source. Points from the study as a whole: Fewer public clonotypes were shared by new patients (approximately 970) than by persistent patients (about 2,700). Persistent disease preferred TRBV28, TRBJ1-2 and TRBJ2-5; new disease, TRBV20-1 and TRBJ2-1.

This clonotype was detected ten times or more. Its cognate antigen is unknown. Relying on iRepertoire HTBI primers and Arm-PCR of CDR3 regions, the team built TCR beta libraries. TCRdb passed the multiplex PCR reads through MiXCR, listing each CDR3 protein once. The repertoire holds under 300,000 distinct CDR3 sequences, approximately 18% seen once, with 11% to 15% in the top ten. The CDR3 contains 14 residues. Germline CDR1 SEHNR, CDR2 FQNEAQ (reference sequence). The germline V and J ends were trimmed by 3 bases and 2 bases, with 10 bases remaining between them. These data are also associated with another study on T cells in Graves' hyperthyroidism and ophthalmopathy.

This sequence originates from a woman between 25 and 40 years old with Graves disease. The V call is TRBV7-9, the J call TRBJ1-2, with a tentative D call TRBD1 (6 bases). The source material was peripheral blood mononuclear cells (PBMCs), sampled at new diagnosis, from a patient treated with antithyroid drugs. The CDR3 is CASSLDSRNYGYTF. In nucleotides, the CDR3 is TGTGCCAGCAGCTTGGACAGCCGGAACTATGGCTACACCTTC.